This entry features one T cell receptor beta chain sequence. This clonotype was recorded a few times. Its antigen has not been determined. It has no much larger one-base neighbor in the sample; base qualities were not kept. This sample is drawn from a study of identical twins (dated by TCRdb to about 2016). About the full investigation: TCR alpha and beta repertoires from monozygotic twins, unrelated adults of various ages and cord blood were deep-sequenced to test whether fetal clonotypes persist. Replicate twin experiments were performed at different times using different library preparation protocols to rule out contamination. The full study reports these points: Zero-insertion analyses could be partly confounded by invariant T cells such as MAIT and iNKT, though diverse VJ usage argued against such confounding for most clonotypes. Recombination models systematically underestimated out-of-frame TCR alpha sharing in monozygotic twins but agreed with sharing between unrelated individuals. Because the same donors could not be followed over many years, the conclusions relied on cross-sectional statistical analysis. Compared with coincidental sharing between unrelated individuals, out-of-frame TCR alpha sequences shared between twins had an excess of sequences with low generation probability. Fewer insertions were carried by abundant cord blood beta clonotypes; a weaker similar trend was observed in young adult naive repertoires, while no such trend was observed in memory repertoires. A weaker excess of twin sharing was found in beta out-of-frame sequences because the signal-to-noise ratio was lowered by fewer shared sequences.

Every donor in the study was a healthy Caucasian. Three pairs of female monozygotic twins, all aged roughly 18 to 29 years, made up the twin cohort. Positive isolation kits from Invitrogen were used to isolate the CD4+ and CD8+ T cell populations. Library preparation employed 5' RACE. Sequenced on an Illumina HiSeq 2000. A universal primer binding site was introduced by template switching, and a unique molecular identifier was present in the final cDNA, enabling accurate counting of TCR cDNA molecules. Specific primers in the conserved constant-segment region were used to synthesize first-strand cDNA for TCR alpha and beta chains. To control for contamination, each cDNA library was double barcoded with a SMART-Mk sample barcode plus Illumina barcodes. Two successive PCR steps introduced TruSeq adapter sequences along with Illumina sample barcodes. The Illumina HiSeq platform was used with custom primers to sequence TCR alpha and beta cDNA libraries. Concerning the study's data processing: Unique molecular identifiers were extracted from raw reads with MiGEC, and CDR3 positions were determined with MiXCR. For each individual, recombination models were inferred using an EM algorithm with the repgenHMM and IGoR tools. Shared clonotypes were analyzed with the tcR package in R, and sharing was normalized by the product of cloneset sizes. Out-of-frame nonproductive sequences were analyzed to study raw recombination free of thymic and clonal selection effects. TCRdb itself trimmed the public reads at Q25 with fastp, ran MiXCR and retained productive beta chains. Rows with a matching CDR3 protein are joined into one entry that keeps the most common DNA and genes. The V and J calls and clone size come from TCRdb's table, not from the authors' own analysis. The sample contains 200,000 to 250,000 distinct CDR3 sequences, approximately 7.1% of them found a single time. The ten most abundant clones make up more than 12% of the sample.

The data also belong to a second study, concerning T cells expressing NK-cell markers. The second study, in turn, reports: TCR beta-chain repertoires were profiled in sorted CD3+CD56+NKG2C+, CD3+CD56+NKG2C- and CD3+CD56-NKG2C+ T-cell subsets from eight donors. Of the eight sequenced donors, seven were found to be HCMV-seropositive and one was found to be HCMV-seronegative. To restrict sorting to alphabetaTCR-expressing T cells, an anti-gammadeltaTCR antibody was added in several experiments. In several donors, the dominant CD3+CD56+NKG2C+ clonotypes were found to rank among the top 10 CD8+ clonotypes and to make up 1.0-7.0% of CD8+ T cells. Those dominant clonotypes were again the most abundant among CD3+CD56-NKG2C+ cells in a handful of donors, at about 25-65%. Whether the expanded NKG2C-expressing T cell clones were specific for HCMV antigens was left unclear. All eight donors whose samples were sequenced were randomly selected healthy volunteers, three of them men and five women. A commercial ELISA kit detecting HCMV-specific IgG in serum was used to determine HCMV serostatus. Reads were demultiplexed and grouped by UMI with MIGEC, and clonotypes were assembled and quantified with MiTCR. Only TCR cDNA sequences supported by at least two reads were kept to exclude erroneous sequences. The tcR package was used for downstream repertoire analysis, with clonotypes matched between fractions based on CDR3 nucleotide sequence plus V segment. VDJmatch was used to annotate antigen specificity against VDJdb, with one amino acid substitution in CDR3 permitted.

The clonotype originates from a woman under 30 in good health. The specimen sequenced was CD8+ T cells sorted from blood.

DNA sequence: TGTGCCAGCAGGCATAGCGTAACATCTAGCACAGATACGCAGTATTTT. Translation gives CASRHSVTSSTDTQYF. The receptor chain draws on TRBV2 and TRBJ2-3; perhaps TRBD2 is the D gene, with 5 bases matching. From cysteine to phenylalanine, the CDR3 is 16 amino acids long. Of all the DNA, just the CDR3 is kept, 48 bases in frame from base 1. CDR1 and CDR2, looked up from the germline V gene, are SNHLY and FYNNEI. V and J are truncated by 6 bases and 0 bases respectively, leaving an intervening sequence of 16 bases.